The 6 T cell receptor beta chains given below trace back to one sample, sequenced in a study of cytomegalovirus exposure and HLA in healthy donors. Primers included in the PCR were 60 Vbeta and 13 Jbeta primers. Libraries were prepared by immunoSEQ multiplex PCR; TCRdb keeps only in-frame clonotypes and omits some of them. The sample shows 100,000 to 150,000 clones, around 80% of them seen only once. Material for sequencing was PBMCs. The receptors come from a woman under 40 in good health and CMV-seronegative.

This clone has ten or more counts. This chain connects TRBV4-3 to TRBJ2-1; the match to TRBD1 covers 7 bases. The CDR3 extends over 13 amino acids. The germline CDR1 and CDR2 sequences are LGHNA and YSLEER. The trim removed 10 bases at V and 0 bases at J, leaving 3 bases unmatched. The CDR3 sequence is CATGQASYNEQFF. The CDR3, as DNA: TGCGCCACTGGACAGGCCTCCTACAATGAGCAGTTCTTC.

The chain is built from TRBV25-1 and TRBJ1-2; D is ambiguous. The germline gives CDR1 MGHDK, CDR2 SYGVNS. The CDR3 runs to 12 residues. V lost 7 bases to trimming and J lost 0 bases, with 6 bases between them. The CDR3, as DNA: TGTGCCAGCAAACAAACTAACTATGGCTACACCTTC. Its protein is CASKQTNYGYTF.

The chain carries TRBV19 and TRBJ2-1, with 13 nucleotides matching TRBD2. The CDR3 runs to 15 residues. The V gene's germline CDR1 is LNHDA and CDR2 SQIVND (reference sequence). The junction had 9 bases not matched to a gene; V was cut back by 6 bases and J by 10 bases. This chain's CDR3 is CASRPGLAGFWEQFF. The CDR3 region has the DNA TGTGCCAGTAGGCCGGGACTAGCGGGATTCTGGGAGCAGTTCTTC.

The J gene is TRBJ2-2, the V gene TRBV5-1, with 10 bases lining up with TRBD2. The CDR3 sequence is 15 residues long. V shed 3 bases, J shed 5 bases, and the junction held 4 bases outside the gene matches. Germline CDR1 is SGHRS and CDR2 is YFSETQ. CDR3 bases: TGCGCCAGCAGCTCCGTAGCGGGGGGAACCGGGGAGCTGTTTTTT. Translation gives CASSSVAGGTGELFF.

The gene calls are TRBV7-2 and TRBJ2-7; 9 bases agree with TRBD2. Germline-derived CDR1 and CDR2 are SGHTA and FQGNSA. V lost 4 bases and J lost 3; bases outside the gene matches: 4. This CDR3 has 14 residues. CDR3: CASSSLAGSYEQYF. In DNA, the CDR3 is TGTGCCAGCAGCTCCCTAGCGGGGAGCTACGAGCAGTACTTC. Supplemented by reference TRBV7-2 and TRBJ2-7, the full variable domain reads GAGVSQSPSNKVTEKGKDVELRCDPISGHTALYWYRQSLGQGLEFLIYFQGNSAPDKSGLPSDRFSAERTGGSVSTLTIQRTQQEDSAVYLCASSSLAGSYEQYFGPGTRLTVT.

The chain links TRBV4-1 to TRBJ1-2, with TRBD1 as a possible D gene (6 bases). The CDR3 totals 16 residues. The germline CDR1 and CDR2 sequences are MGHRA and YSYEKL. The V end lost 2 bases, the J end lost 4 bases, and 17 bases lay between the germline ends. CDR3 DNA: TGCGCCAGCAGCCAACCAAAAAGGGGGTTCGGCTATGGCTACACCTTC. It is translated as CASSQPKRGFGYGYTF.